This T cell receptor beta chain was sequenced for a study of CD8+ T cells in alopecia areata. After isolation, RNA underwent reverse transcription to generate cDNA as the sequencing template. Generated by immunoSEQ multiplex PCR, the TCRdb table keeps only in-frame clones and is missing some. Altogether 200,000 to 250,000 clones are present, roughly 64% being singletons, with the ten largest covering about 4.2%. This sample's treatment: oral pan-JAK inhibitor, 5-10 mg twice daily. Peripheral blood, together with lesional scalp punch biopsies, was collected from alopecia areata patients. This CDR3 comprises 16 residues. V shed 5 bases and J 1 base; nucleotides not matched to a gene: 11. Germline CDR1 reads SGHKS; CDR2 reads YYEKEE (reference sequence). This clone was seen a few times.

This chain uses TRBV5-5 with TRBJ1-2; 7 bases match TRBD1. This specimen was CD4+ T cells sorted from blood, taken at week 4, from a patient treated with tofacitinib. This TCR derives from a human donor with alopecia areata. In DNA, the CDR3 is TGTGCCAGCAGTATTAAGACAGGGAGAGATAACTATGGCTACACCTTC. Residues: CASSIKTGRDNYGYTF.